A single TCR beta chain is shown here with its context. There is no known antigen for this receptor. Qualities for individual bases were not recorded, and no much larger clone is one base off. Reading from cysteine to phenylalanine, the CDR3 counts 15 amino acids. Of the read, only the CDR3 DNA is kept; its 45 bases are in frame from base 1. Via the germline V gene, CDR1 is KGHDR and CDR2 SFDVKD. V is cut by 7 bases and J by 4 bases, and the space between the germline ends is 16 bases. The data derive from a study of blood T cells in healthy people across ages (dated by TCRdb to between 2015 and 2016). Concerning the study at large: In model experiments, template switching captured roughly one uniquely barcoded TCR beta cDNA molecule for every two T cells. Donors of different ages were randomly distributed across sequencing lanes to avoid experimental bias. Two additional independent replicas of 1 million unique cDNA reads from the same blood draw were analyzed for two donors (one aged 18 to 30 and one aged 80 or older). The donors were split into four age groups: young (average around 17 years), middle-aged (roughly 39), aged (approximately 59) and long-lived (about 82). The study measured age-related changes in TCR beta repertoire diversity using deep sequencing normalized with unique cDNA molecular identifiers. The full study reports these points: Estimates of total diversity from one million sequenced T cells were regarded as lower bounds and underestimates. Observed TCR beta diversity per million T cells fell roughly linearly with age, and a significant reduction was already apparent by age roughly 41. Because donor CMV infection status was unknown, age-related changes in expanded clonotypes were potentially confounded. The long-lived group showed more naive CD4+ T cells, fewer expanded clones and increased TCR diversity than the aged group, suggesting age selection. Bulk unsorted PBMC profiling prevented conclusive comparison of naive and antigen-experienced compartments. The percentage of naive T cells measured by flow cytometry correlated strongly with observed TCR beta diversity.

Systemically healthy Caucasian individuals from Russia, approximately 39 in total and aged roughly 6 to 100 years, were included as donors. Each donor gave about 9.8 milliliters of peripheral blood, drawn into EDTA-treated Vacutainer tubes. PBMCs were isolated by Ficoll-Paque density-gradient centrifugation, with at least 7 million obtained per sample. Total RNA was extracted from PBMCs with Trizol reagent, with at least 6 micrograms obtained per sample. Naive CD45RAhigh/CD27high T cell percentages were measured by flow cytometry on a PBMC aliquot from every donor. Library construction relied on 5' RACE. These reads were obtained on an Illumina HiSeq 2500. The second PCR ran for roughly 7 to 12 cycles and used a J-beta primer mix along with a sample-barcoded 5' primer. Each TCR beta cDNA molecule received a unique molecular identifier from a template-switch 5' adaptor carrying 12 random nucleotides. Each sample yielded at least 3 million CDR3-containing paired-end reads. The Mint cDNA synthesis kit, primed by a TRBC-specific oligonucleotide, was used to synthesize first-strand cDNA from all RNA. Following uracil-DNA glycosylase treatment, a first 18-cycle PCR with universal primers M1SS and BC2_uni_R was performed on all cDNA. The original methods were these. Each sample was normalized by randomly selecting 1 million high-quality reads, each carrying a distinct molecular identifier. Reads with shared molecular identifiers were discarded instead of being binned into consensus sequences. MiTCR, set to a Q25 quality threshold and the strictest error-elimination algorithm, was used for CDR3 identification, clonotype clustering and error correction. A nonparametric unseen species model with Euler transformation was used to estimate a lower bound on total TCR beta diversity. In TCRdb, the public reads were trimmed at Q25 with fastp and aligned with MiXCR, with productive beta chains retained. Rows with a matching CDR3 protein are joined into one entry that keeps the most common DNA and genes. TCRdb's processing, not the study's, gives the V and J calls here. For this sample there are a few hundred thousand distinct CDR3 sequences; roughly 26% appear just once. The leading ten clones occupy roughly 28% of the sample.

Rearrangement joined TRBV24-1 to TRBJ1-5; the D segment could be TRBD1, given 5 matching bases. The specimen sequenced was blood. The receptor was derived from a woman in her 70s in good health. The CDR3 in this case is CATRAGTALNQPQHF. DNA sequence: TGTGCCACCAGGGCAGGGACGGCGCTAAATCAGCCCCAGCATTTT.